Shown below are 13 T cell receptor beta chains from a single sample sequenced in a study of T-cell reconstitution after alpha-beta-depleted transplantation in children. Researchers prepared the TCRbeta library using unique molecular identifiers, the study reports. TCRdb passed the PCR reads through MiXCR, listing each CDR3 protein once. The sample carries 250,000 to 400,000 distinct CDR3 sequences, 23% recorded once. Here the sequenced sample was PBMCs, mostly from graft donor cells, taken 180 days after TCRalphabeta/CD19-depleted stem cell transplant. The receptors come from a male patient between 5 and 17 years old who had a stem cell transplant for acute lymphoblastic leukemia, so the T cells may come from the graft donor.

A few counts support this clonotype. The chain joins TRBV6-5 to TRBJ2-5; D possibly corresponds to TRBD2 (7 bases). Germline CDR1 MNHEY, CDR2 SVGAGI. There are 17 residues in the CDR3. V lost 0 bases and J lost 2, with 16 bases in between. The CDR3 DNA follows: TGTGCCAGCAGTTACTCCGGGCAGGGGAGGGGGCAAGAGACCCAGTACTTC. It specifies CASSYSGQGRGQETQYF.

This clonotype was picked up a small number of times. This chain joins TRBV20-1 and TRBJ1-4; D gene uncertain. The V end lost 2 bases, the J end lost 0 bases, and 4 bases lay between the germline ends. The germline CDR1 and CDR2 sequences are DFQATT and SNEGSKA (reference sequence). This CDR3 is built from 13 residues. The CDR3 loop is CSARPPTNEKLFF. CDR3 nucleotide sequence: TGCAGTGCTAGACCACCAACTAATGAAAAACTGTTTTTT.

V is TRBV12-3 or TRBV12-4 and J is TRBJ2-2, with a tentative D call TRBD1 (6 bases). The CDR3 length is 17 residues. With 6 bases removed from V and 6 bases from J, the gap between germline ends came to 23 bases. The CDR3 reads CASSLRGGWDFPGELFF. The CDR3 coding sequence is TGTGCCAGCAGCCTCAGGGGCGGTTGGGATTTCCCCGGGGAGCTGTTTTTT.

This clonotype turned up a few times. The chain links TRBV15 to TRBJ2-3, with 9 positions matching TRBD2. V shed 10 bases, J shed 2 bases, and the junction held 4 bases outside the gene matches. Germline-derived CDR1 and CDR2 are LNHNV and YYDKDF (reference sequence). CDR3 length equals 13 residues. CDR3 DNA: TGTGCCATCGGACTAGCGAACACAGATACGCAGTATTTT. Its protein is CAIGLANTDTQYF.

This clonotype was picked up one time. The chain is built from TRBV2 and TRBJ2-7; no firm D call. The V end lost 5 bases, the J end lost 0 bases, and 11 bases lay between the germline ends. The CDR3 runs to 14 residues. Germline-derived CDR1 and CDR2 are SNHLY and FYNNEI. CDR3 in DNA: TGTGCCAGCAGTCTCAACCTCGTCTCCTACGAGCAGTACTTC. Its translation: CASSLNLVSYEQYF.

This clonotype was detected many times. V gene TRBV5-1 combines with J gene TRBJ2-1, with TRBD2 matching over 10 bases. CDR1 is SGHRS and CDR2 is YFSETQ in the germline V gene. V dropped 0 bases and J dropped 4; count of bases not matched to a gene: 1. The CDR3 covers 15 residues. The CDR3 coding sequence is TGCGCCAGCAGCTTGGTAGCGGGGGGATACAATGAGCAGTTCTTC. Its protein product is CASSLVAGGYNEQFF.

The chain carries TRBV5-1 and TRBJ2-1; 9 positions match TRBD2. The CDR3 is 16 amino acids. J was trimmed by 6 bases and V by 4 bases; bases with no gene match: 11. Per the germline V gene, CDR1 is SGHRS and CDR2 is YFSETQ. CDR3 sequence reads: CASSIPGLALSNEQFF. CDR3 sequence (DNA): TGCGCCAGCAGCATACCGGGACTAGCCCTATCCAATGAGCAGTTCTTC.

This sequence joins TRBV20-1 and TRBJ2-7; 13 nucleotides agree with TRBD2. There are 14 residues in the CDR3. Germline CDR1 is DFQATT and CDR2 is SNEGSKA (reference sequence). V was clipped by 3 bases and J by 7 bases; unmatched bases: 6. The DNA for the CDR3 is TGCAGTGCTAGTAGGGGGACTAGCGGGAAAGAGCAGTACTTC. Residues: CSASRGTSGKEQYF.

This clonotype was counted ten times or more. This chain joins TRBV9 and TRBJ2-7; 8 bases map to TRBD2. The CDR3 extends over 14 amino acids. Germline V gene sequence: CDR1 SGDLS, CDR2 YYNGEE. The V and J ends lost 4 bases and 2 bases, in that order; junction bases with no gene match: 5. The chain's CDR3 is CASSRAGAAYEQYF. DNA for the CDR3: TGTGCCAGCAGCCGAGCGGGAGCGGCCTACGAGCAGTACTTC.

The chain carries TRBV12-3 or TRBV12-4 and TRBJ2-5; no clear D. This CDR3 comprises 14 residues. V lost 6 bases and J lost 3, with 14 bases in between. CDR3 protein: CASSIPRRKETQYF. CDR3 nucleotide sequence: TGTGCCAGCAGCATTCCCCGGAGAAAAGAGACCCAGTACTTC.

This clonotype was picked up a small number of times. The J gene is TRBJ2-2, the V gene TRBV10-2; TRBD2 matches at 9 bases. The CDR3 length is 17 residues. Looked up from germline, CDR1 is WSHSY and CDR2 is SAAADI. V shed 7 bases and J 0 bases; nucleotides not matched to a gene: 9. CDR3 protein: CASNLGTSRPNTGELFF. CDR3 coding DNA: TGCGCCAGCAACCTAGGGACTAGCCGACCGAACACCGGGGAGCTGTTTTTT.

This clonotype has a handful of counts. The gene calls are TRBV6-2 or TRBV6-3 and TRBJ2-7; D is perhaps TRBD2 (6 bases). V was clipped by 7 bases and J by 3 bases, with 16 bases between them. In germline, CDR1 is MNHEY, CDR2 SVGEGT. This CDR3 contains 14 residues. In DNA form, the CDR3 reads TGTGCCAGCACCACCGACGGCGGGATCTACGAGCAGTACTTC. As protein: CASTTDGGIYEQYF.

The count of this clonotype is one. This chain uses TRBV6-1 with TRBJ2-1; D is possibly TRBD1 (5 bases). This CDR3 comprises 16 residues. Germline CDR1 MNHNS, CDR2 SASEGT. V gave up 6 bases and J gave up 0 bases, with 15 bases separating them. The chain's CDR3 is CASRSYRTDSYNEQFF. The CDR3 region has the DNA TGTGCCAGCAGATCCTACAGGACCGACTCCTACAATGAGCAGTTCTTC.